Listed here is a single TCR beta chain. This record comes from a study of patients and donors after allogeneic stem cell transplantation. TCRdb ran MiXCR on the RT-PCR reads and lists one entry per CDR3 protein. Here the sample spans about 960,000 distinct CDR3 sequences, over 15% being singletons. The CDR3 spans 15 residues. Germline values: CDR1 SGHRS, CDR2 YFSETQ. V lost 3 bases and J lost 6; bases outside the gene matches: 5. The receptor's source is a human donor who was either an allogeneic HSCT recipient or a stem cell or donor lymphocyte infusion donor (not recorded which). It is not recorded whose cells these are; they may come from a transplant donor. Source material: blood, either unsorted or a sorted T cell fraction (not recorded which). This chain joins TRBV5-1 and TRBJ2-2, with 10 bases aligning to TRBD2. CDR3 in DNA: TGCGCCAGCAGCTCCCTAAGCGGGGGGGCCGGGGAGCTGTTTTTT. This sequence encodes CASSSLSGGAGELFF. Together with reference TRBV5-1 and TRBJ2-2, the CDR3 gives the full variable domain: KAGVTQTPRYLIKTRGQQVTLSCSPISGHRSVSWYQQTPGQGLQFLFEYFSETQRNKGNFPGRFSGRQFSNSRSEMNVSTLELGDSALYLCASSSLSGGAGELFFGEGSRLTVL.